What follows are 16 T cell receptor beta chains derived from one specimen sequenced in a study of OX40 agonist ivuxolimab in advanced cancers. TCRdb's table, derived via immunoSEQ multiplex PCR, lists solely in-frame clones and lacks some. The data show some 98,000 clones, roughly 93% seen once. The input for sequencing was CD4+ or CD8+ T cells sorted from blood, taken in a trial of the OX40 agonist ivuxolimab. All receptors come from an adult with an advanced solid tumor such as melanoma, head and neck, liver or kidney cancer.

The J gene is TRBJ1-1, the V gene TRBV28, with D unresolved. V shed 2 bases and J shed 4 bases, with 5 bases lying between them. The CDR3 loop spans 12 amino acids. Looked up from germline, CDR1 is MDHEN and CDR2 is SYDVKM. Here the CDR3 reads CASSLRITEAFF. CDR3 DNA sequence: TGTGCCAGCAGTTTAAGGATCACTGAAGCTTTCTTT.

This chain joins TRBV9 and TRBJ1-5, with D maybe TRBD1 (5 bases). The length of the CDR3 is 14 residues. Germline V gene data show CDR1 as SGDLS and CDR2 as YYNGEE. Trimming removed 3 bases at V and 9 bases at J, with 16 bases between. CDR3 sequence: CASSAPGYSGPQHF. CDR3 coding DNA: TGTGCCAGCAGCGCCCCAGGGTATTCGGGGCCCCAGCATTTT.

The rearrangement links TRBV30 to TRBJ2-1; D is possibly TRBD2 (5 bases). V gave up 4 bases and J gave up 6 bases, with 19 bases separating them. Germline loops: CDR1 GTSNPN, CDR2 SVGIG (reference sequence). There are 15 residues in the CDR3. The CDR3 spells CAWKKGAPRSNEQFF. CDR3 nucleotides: TGTGCCTGGAAAAAGGGAGCCCCAAGAAGCAATGAGCAGTTCTTC.

CDR3 sequence reads: CASSSVYNEQFF. The CDR3 DNA reads TGTGCCAGCAGCTCGGTATACAATGAGCAGTTCTTC. The chain has TRBV5-6 and TRBJ2-1; D remains unclear. The CDR3 covers 12 residues. Germline V CDR1 and CDR2: SGHDT, YYEEEE. The V end was cut by 3 bases, the J end by 4 bases, with 5 bases between. Filled out from reference TRBV5-6 and TRBJ2-1, the complete variable domain reads DAGVTQSPTHLIKTRGQQVTLRCSPKSGHDTVSWYQQALGQGPQFIFQYYEEEERQRGNFPDRFSGHQFPNYSSELNVNALLLGDSALYLCASSSVYNEQFFGPGTRLTVL.

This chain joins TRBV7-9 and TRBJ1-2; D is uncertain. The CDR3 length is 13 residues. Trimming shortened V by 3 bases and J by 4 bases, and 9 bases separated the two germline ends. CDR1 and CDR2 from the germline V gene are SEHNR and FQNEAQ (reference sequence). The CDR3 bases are TGTGCCAGCAGCTTCTCAAGTGCCTATGGCTACACCTTC. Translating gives CASSFSSAYGYTF.

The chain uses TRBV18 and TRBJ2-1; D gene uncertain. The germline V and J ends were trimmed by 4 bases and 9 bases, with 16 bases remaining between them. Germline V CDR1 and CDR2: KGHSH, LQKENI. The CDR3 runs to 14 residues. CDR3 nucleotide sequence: TGTGCCAGCTCACAAACAGTCCCCTCGGGTGAGCAGTTCTTC. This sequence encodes CASSQTVPSGEQFF.

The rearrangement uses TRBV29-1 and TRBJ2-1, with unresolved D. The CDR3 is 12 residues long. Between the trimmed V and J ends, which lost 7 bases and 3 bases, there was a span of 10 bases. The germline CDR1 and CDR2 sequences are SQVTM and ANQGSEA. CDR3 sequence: CSGAKGYNEQFF. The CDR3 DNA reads TGCAGCGGGGCGAAGGGCTACAATGAGCAGTTCTTC.

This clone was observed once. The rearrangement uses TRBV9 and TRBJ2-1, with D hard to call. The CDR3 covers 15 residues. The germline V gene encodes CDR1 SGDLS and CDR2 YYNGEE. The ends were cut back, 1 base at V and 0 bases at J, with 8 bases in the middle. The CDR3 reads CASSVSFASYNEQFF. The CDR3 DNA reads TGTGCCAGCAGCGTATCCTTTGCCTCCTACAATGAGCAGTTCTTC.

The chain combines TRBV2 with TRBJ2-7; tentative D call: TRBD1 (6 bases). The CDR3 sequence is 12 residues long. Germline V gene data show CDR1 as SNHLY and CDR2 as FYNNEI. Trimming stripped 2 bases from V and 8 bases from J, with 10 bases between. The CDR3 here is CASSEYRVKQYF. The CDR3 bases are TGTGCCAGCAGTGAATACAGGGTAAAGCAGTACTTC.

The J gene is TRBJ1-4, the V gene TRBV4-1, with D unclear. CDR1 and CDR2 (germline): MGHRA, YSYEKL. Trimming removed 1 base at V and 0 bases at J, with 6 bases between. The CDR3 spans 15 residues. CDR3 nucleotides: TGCGCCAGCAGCCAAGGTCCCACAACTAATGAAAAACTGTTTTTT. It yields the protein CASSQGPTTNEKLFF.

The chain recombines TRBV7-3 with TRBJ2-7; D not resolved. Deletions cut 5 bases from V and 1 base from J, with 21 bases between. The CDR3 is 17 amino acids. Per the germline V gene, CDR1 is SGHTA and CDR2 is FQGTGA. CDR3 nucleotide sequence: TGTGCCAGCAGCCCTCCCCCACGAGGCCGTTCTTCCTACGAGCAGTACGTC. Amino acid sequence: CASSPPPRGRSSYEQYV.

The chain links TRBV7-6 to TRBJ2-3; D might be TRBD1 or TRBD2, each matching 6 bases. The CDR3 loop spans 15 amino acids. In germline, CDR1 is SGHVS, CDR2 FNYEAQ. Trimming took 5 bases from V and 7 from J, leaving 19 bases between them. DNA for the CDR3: TGTGCCAGCAGCCCTAGGAGGGGGACGACTAATACGCAGTATTTT. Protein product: CASSPRRGTTNTQYF.

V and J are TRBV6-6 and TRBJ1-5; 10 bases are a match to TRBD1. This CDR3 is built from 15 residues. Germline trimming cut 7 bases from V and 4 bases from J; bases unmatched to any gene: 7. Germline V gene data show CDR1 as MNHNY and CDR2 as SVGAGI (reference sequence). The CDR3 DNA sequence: TGTGCCAGCACCAAAAGGACAGGGGGTAATCAGCCCCAGCATTTT. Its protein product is CASTKRTGGNQPQHF.

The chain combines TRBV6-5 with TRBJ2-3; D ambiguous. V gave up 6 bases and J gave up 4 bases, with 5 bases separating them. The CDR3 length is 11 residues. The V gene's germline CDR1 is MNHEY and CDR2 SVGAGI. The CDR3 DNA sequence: TGTGCCAGCAGCATAGCAGATACGCAGTATTTT. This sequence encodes CASSIADTQYF.

The CDR3 sequence is CASSFGRGQVYGYTF. The CDR3 region has the DNA TGCGCCAGCAGCTTCGGCAGGGGGCAGGTCTATGGCTACACCTTC. The gene calls are TRBV5-1 and TRBJ1-2; 8 bases agree with TRBD1. The CDR3 length is 15 residues. The germline V gene has CDR1 SGHRS and CDR2 YFSETQ. The J segment lost 4 bases and the V segment lost 2 bases, leaving 7 bases of the junction unmatched.

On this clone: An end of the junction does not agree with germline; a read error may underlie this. The CDR3 DNA follows: TGTGCCGGTAGTGGCATGGGACAGACGAACACCGGGGAGCTGTTTTTT. Protein product: CAGSGMGQTNTGELFF. The J gene is TRBJ2-2, the V gene TRBV19; 7 positions agree with TRBD1. Germline V gives CDR1 LNHDA, CDR2 SQIVND (reference sequence). The CDR3 has 16 residues. Looking up the rest from reference TRBV19 and TRBJ2-2 gives the full variable domain: DGGITQSPKYLFRKEGQNVTLSCEQNLNHDAMYWYRQDPGQGLRLIYYSQIVNDFQKGDIAEGYSVSREKKESFPLTVTSAQKNPTAFYLCAGSGMGQTNTGELFFGEGSRLTVL.